This TCR beta chain is drawn from a study of blood T cell repertoires in COVID-19. The CDR3 is made up of 13 amino acids. CDR1 and CDR2 (germline): MGHRA, YSYEKL. V was pared by 5 bases and J by 1 base, with 1 base of the junction left unmatched. Sequenced by immunoSEQ multiplex PCR; TCRdb stores in-frame clones only, minus some. The sample contains approximately 190,000 clones, 84% of which appear only once. Sequenced input: PBMCs or T cells enriched from blood (not recorded which). The chain combines TRBV4-1 with TRBJ1-1; 7 positions match TRBD1. This clonotype was obtained from a woman aged 25-40 years who had been exposed to COVID-19. In nucleotides, the CDR3 is TGCGCCAGCAGCTGGGACAGGAACACTGAAGCTTTCTTT. Translated: CASSWDRNTEAFF.